The clone carrying this TCR beta chain was picked up many times. The sample is drawn from a study of low-dose radiotherapy and immunotherapy resistance in tumors. Study information: Intravenous administration to patients comprised nivolumab at 240 mg every two weeks and ipilimumab at 1 mg/kg every six weeks. Patients took aspirin (300 mg orally, daily) for four cycles beginning at cycle 1 day 1. Given every two weeks, intravenous cyclophosphamide 200 mg/m2 preceded radiation and immunotherapy by one day.

As for time point: after trial treatment. This sample's treatment: LDRT plus nivolumab, ipilimumab, low-dose cyclophosphamide and aspirin (RACIN trial). The CDR3 totals 14 residues. Trimming cost V 3 bases and J 1 base; bases outside gene matches: 2. Germline lookup yields CDR1 SGHRS and CDR2 YFSETQ. Covering alpha and beta chains, TRAV- and TRBV-specific primers were used for the first-strand cDNA. TCR amplification used roughly 18 PCR cycles, a constant-region primer and a V-primer adapter. By in vitro transcription, the isolated mRNA was amplified. A single record per CDR3 protein comes from TCRdb applying MiXCR to the reads. The data show under 70,000 distinct CDR3 sequences, with 20% to 25% seen just once and 6.7% held by the top ten.

The starting material was PBMCs, obtained after low-dose radiotherapy plus immunotherapy. The chain recombines TRBV5-1 with TRBJ2-5; 8 bases agree with TRBD1. The clonotype originates from a male donor with prostate cancer. The CDR3 spells CASSWTGTQETQYF. For the CDR3, the DNA is TGCGCCAGCAGCTGGACAGGGACCCAAGAGACCCAGTACTTC.